These 22 T cell receptor beta chains were all obtained from the same sample, sequenced in a study of cytomegalovirus exposure and HLA in healthy donors. The PCR used 60 Vbeta and 13 Jbeta primers. Sequencing used immunoSEQ multiplex PCR; TCRdb keeps in-frame clones, though not all of them. The profile shows around 53,000 clones, about 80% of them singletons. Sequencing was performed on PBMCs. The receptors originated from a man between 50 and 59 years old in good health and CMV-seronegative.

The CDR3 sequence is CASSSGQGFSGANVLTF. The DNA of the CDR3 is TGTGCCAGCAGCTCGGGACAGGGGTTCTCTGGGGCCAACGTCCTGACTTTC. V is TRBV5-4 and J is TRBJ2-6; TRBD1 matches 10 bases. The CDR3 loop spans 17 amino acids. Germline trimming cut 3 bases from V and 0 bases from J; bases unmatched to any gene: 3. Looked up from germline, CDR1 is SGHNT and CDR2 is YYREEE (reference sequence).

This sequence joins TRBV4-3 and TRBJ2-1; D gene unclear. The ends were cut back, 1 base at V and 5 bases at J, with 6 bases in the middle. The CDR3 loop spans 13 amino acids. CDR1 is LGHNA, CDR2 YSLEER, per germline. CDR3 coding DNA: TGCGCCAGCAGCCAAGGACTGAACAATGAGCAGTTCTTC. It translates to CASSQGLNNEQFF.

This clone was counted once. The chain links TRBV15 to TRBJ2-5, with D possibly being TRBD1 (5 bases). The V end lost 0 bases, the J end lost 1 base, and 9 bases lay between the germline ends. Per germline, CDR1 LNHNV and CDR2 YYDKDF (reference sequence). The CDR3 is made up of 15 amino acids. CDR3 sequence reads: CATSRDRQPQETQYF. The CDR3 DNA reads as TGTGCCACCAGCAGAGATCGACAGCCCCAAGAGACCCAGTACTTC.

This clone came up once. The CDR3 loop reads CSVELTSGGGSWGVEQFF. The CDR3 nucleotides read TGCAGCGTTGAACTGACTAGCGGGGGTGGGTCTTGGGGGGTTGAGCAGTTCTTC. The chain joins TRBV29-1 to TRBJ2-1; 12 nucleotides agree with TRBD2. Germline V gene sequence: CDR1 SQVTM, CDR2 ANQGSEA. The CDR3 spans 18 residues. J gave up 9 bases and V 2 bases, and 17 bases lay outside the gene matches.

A single count supports this clone. The chain joins TRBV10-3 to TRBJ2-7, with 7 positions matching TRBD2. V lost 6 bases and J lost 2; bases outside the gene matches: 10. The CDR3 has 15 amino acids. Germline CDR1 and CDR2: ENHRY and SYGVKD. CDR3 coding DNA: TGTGCCATCAGGGTCCGGGGGGATCCTACCTACGAGCAGTACTTC. It encodes CAIRVRGDPTYEQYF.

This clone showed up just a few times. The limits of the CDR3 on the DNA are not certain, so only TCRdb's listed CDR3 is given. The chain has TRBV7-2 and TRBJ2-5; the table's D gene call, TRBD2, was not cross checked with the DNA. The CDR3 is 18 residues long, counting both termini. Germline V lookup: CDR1 SGHTA, CDR2 FQGNSA. CDR3 sequence: CASSSSQLAGGGQETQYF.

This clone was picked up a small number of times. The chain combines TRBV7-9 with TRBJ1-4, with D possibly matching TRBD1 (6 bases). Deletions cut 6 bases from V and 7 bases from J, with 15 bases between. The CDR3 sequence is 14 residues long. Germline values: CDR1 SEHNR, CDR2 FQNEAQ (reference sequence). CDR3 protein: CASRRGQGGEKLFF. CDR3 nucleotide sequence: TGTGCCAGCAGGCGGGGGCAGGGCGGTGAAAAACTGTTTTTT. Together with reference TRBV7-9 and TRBJ1-4, the CDR3 gives the full variable domain: DTGVSQNPRHKITKRGQNVTFRCDPISEHNRLYWYRQTLGQGPEFLTYFQNEAQLEKSRLLSDRFSAERPKGSFSTLEIQRTEQGDSAMYLCASRRGQGGEKLFFGSGTQLSVL.

The chain uses TRBV5-6 and TRBJ2-5; 12 nucleotides match TRBD1. Germline V lookup: CDR1 SGHDT, CDR2 YYEEEE. The CDR3 totals 15 residues. Trimming removed 5 bases from V and 4 bases from J; junction bases left unmatched: 6. The DNA of the CDR3 is TGTGCCAGCAGTCTCCGGGACAGGGGGCGAGAGACCCAGTACTTC. Protein: CASSLRDRGRETQYF.

The chain uses TRBV6-5 and TRBJ1-1, with TRBD1 identical over 7 bases. Losses at the gene ends were 7 bases for V and 1 base for J; bases not matched to a gene: 3. Germline V CDR1 and CDR2: MNHEY, SVGAGI. This CDR3 has 13 amino acids. Written as DNA, the CDR3 is TGTGCCAGCACCAGGGGGTCGAACACTGAAGCTTTCTTT. Its translation: CASTRGSNTEAFF.

This sequence joins TRBV25-1 and TRBJ1-3; D unclear. With 0 bases removed from V and 4 bases from J, the gap between germline ends came to 10 bases. CDR3 size: 15 residues. Germline V lookup: CDR1 MGHDK, CDR2 SYGVNS. The CDR3 reads CASSEYEGSGNTIYF. In nucleotides, the CDR3 is TGTGCCAGCAGTGAATATGAGGGTTCCGGAAACACCATATATTTT.

This sequence joins TRBV7-8 and TRBJ1-2, with TRBD1 matching 12 bases. The CDR3 runs to 16 residues. Germline values: CDR1 SGHVS, CDR2 FQNEAQ. The trim removed 4 bases at V and 3 bases at J, leaving 6 bases unmatched. The CDR3 sequence: CASSSMGQGAHYGYTF. Written as DNA, the CDR3 is TGTGCCAGCAGCTCAATGGGACAGGGGGCCCACTATGGCTACACCTTC.

V gene TRBV9 combines with J gene TRBJ2-6; possible D gene TRBD1, 6 bases. The CDR3 contains 17 residues. The V gene lost 4 bases and the J gene lost 12 bases, with 26 bases spanning the gap. CDR1 SGDLS and CDR2 YYNGEE come from the germline V gene. CDR3 coding DNA: TGTGCCAGCAGCCACCCGACAGGTTCTCTCTTAGACGGCGTCCTGACTTTC. It translates to CASSHPTGSLLDGVLTF.

The V call is TRBV6-1, the J call TRBJ2-7; a possible D gene is TRBD2 (5 bases). The CDR3 has 14 amino acids. Trimming stripped 0 bases from V and 3 bases from J, with 9 bases between. CDR1 is MNHNS, CDR2 SASEGT, per germline. Written as DNA, the CDR3 is TGTGCCAGCAGTGAAGCGGGGAGCTTCTACGAGCAGTACTTC. Translated, it gives CASSEAGSFYEQYF.

The rearrangement joins TRBV5-4 to TRBJ2-1, with D hard to call. The V end was cut by 3 bases, the J end by 1 base, with 11 bases between. The CDR3 runs to 15 residues. The germline gives CDR1 SGHNT, CDR2 YYREEE (reference sequence). The CDR3 spells CASSSTYGSYNEQFF. The CDR3 DNA sequence: TGTGCCAGCAGCTCAACCTATGGTTCCTACAATGAGCAGTTCTTC.

This sequence joins TRBV4-3 and TRBJ2-4, with 9 bases matching TRBD2. V shed 0 bases and J 5 bases; nucleotides not matched to a gene: 14. Germline V gives CDR1 LGHNA, CDR2 YSLEER. This CDR3 spans 19 amino acids. The DNA of the CDR3 is TGCGCCAGCAGCCAAGATTGGCCGGAAATCGCGGGGGGGGAAAACATTCAGTACTTC. As protein: CASSQDWPEIAGGENIQYF.

V and J are TRBV10-3 and TRBJ1-2, with D unresolved. Trimming cost V 6 bases and J 2 bases, with 13 bases left between them. Germline CDR1 ENHRY, CDR2 SYGVKD. This CDR3 has 14 residues. The CDR3 nucleotides read TGTGCCATCAGGGCGGCCACCTTAAACTATGGCTACACCTTC. Its protein is CAIRAATLNYGYTF.

The chain employs TRBV27 and TRBJ1-6, with unresolved D. The CDR3 totals 12 residues. V gave up 5 bases and J gave up 6 bases, with 5 bases separating them. Per the germline V gene, CDR1 is MNHEY and CDR2 is SMNVEV (reference sequence). CDR3: CASSGFNSPLHF. Written as DNA, the CDR3 is TGTGCCAGCAGTGGCTTTAATTCACCCCTCCACTTT.

The chain recombines TRBV19 with TRBJ1-2, with no clear D. Germline lookup yields CDR1 LNHDA and CDR2 SQIVND (reference sequence). The CDR3 runs 14 residues. V shed 6 bases and J shed 2 bases, with 13 bases lying between them. CDR3 nucleotides: TGTGCCAGTAGAGCGGACTCCCGGAACTATGGCTACACCTTC. Protein product: CASRADSRNYGYTF.

The chain links TRBV19 to TRBJ2-7; 9 bases line up with TRBD1. Trimming removed 4 bases from V and 6 bases from J; junction bases left unmatched: 10. CDR1 and CDR2 (germline): LNHDA, SQIVND (reference sequence). The CDR3 contains 15 residues. CDR3 amino acids: CASSTPGQGSGEQYF. CDR3 DNA sequence: TGTGCCAGTAGTACGCCGGGACAGGGTTCAGGCGAGCAGTACTTC.

The chain's CDR3 is CASSYSGLAGGYEQYF. The CDR3 DNA is TGTGCCAGCAGTTACTCGGGACTAGCGGGGGGTTACGAGCAGTACTTC. The chain employs TRBV6-5 and TRBJ2-7; 15 nucleotides line up with TRBD2. This CDR3 is 16 amino acids long. J lost 4 bases, V lost 0 bases, and 1 base had no gene match. The germline CDR1 and CDR2 sequences are MNHEY and SVGAGI.

The chain carries TRBV5-1 and TRBJ1-4, with D uncertain. Germline V gene lookup returns CDR1 SGHRS and CDR2 YFSETQ. V gave up 4 bases and J gave up 7 bases, with 11 bases separating them. CDR3 length: 13 amino acids. CDR3 coding DNA: TGCGCCAGCAGCCAAGCGGGTTCTGAAAAACTGTTTTTT. Translation: CASSQAGSEKLFF.

This sequence joins TRBV27 and TRBJ2-7; 9 nucleotides line up with TRBD1. The CDR3 contains 14 residues. V was clipped by 6 bases and J by 3 bases; unmatched bases: 6. CDR1 and CDR2 from the germline V gene are MNHEY and SMNVEV (reference sequence). The CDR3 DNA follows: TGTGCCAGCAGGCCCGGACAGGGGAACTACGAGCAGTACTTC. Its protein product is CASRPGQGNYEQYF.